This T cell receptor (beta chain) was recovered during a study of shared clonotypes between healthy human individuals. Study summary: Two female and a few male donors aged 18 to 49 were enrolled. Whole-study results and caveats: It was only blood that was sampled, and tissue repertoires likely differ.

This CDR3 has 13 amino acids. V was clipped by 7 bases and J by 1 base; unmatched bases: 3. In germline, CDR1 is SQVTM, CDR2 ANQGSEA. As concerns this clone: What it binds is unknown.

Replicate PCRs were loaded with around 0.3 ug DNA from unsorted PBMC, approximately 31,000 T cell genomes. The repertoire was sequenced with immunoSEQ multiplex PCR; TCRdb's copy has only in-frame clones and lacks some. This table has about 490,000 clones, 70% to 80% appearing once. Donors comprised healthy HIV-negative adults lacking recent acute infections or vaccinations. Sequencing input: PBMCs. This sequence originates from a woman in her thirties or forties in good health. Some clones in this sample may be carry-over from other donors' samples. The chain has TRBV29-1 and TRBJ1-4, with 7 bases identical to TRBD1. The CDR3 loop is CSAAGGTNEKLFF. The CDR3 DNA reads TGCAGCGCCGCAGGGGGAACTAATGAAAAACTGTTTTTT.